Below are 7 T cell receptor beta chains sequenced from a single sample in a study of read filtering for tumor transcriptome and immune sequencing. This library used approximately 0.4 ug RNA and molecular barcoded adaptors spanning alpha/delta and beta/gamma chains. TCRdb re-called the reads through MiXCR, storing one row per CDR3 protein. The data contain approximately 62,000 distinct CDR3 sequences, approximately 18% of them singletons. The specimen sequenced was a population of CD138-negative cells sorted from bone marrow. The receptor source for this set is a donor aged 40 or older with multiple myeloma.

As concerns this clonotype: This may come from a read error, since a much larger clone is one base off. J is TRBJ2-7 and V is TRBV7-3, with 7 nucleotides matching TRBD2. The CDR3 is 18 residues long. The germline V gene has CDR1 SGHTA and CDR2 FQGTGA. V was pared by 2 bases and J by 2 bases, with 15 bases of the junction left unmatched. CDR3 DNA sequence: TGTGCCAGCAGCTTATCCCCCTTCTGGGGGGGGAGCCCCTACGAGCAGTACTTC. This translates into CASSLSPFWGGSPYEQYF.

This clonotype appeared many times. The genes are TRBV5-6 and TRBJ1-4, with TRBD1 identical over 7 bases. Germline trimming cut 4 bases from V and 6 bases from J; bases unmatched to any gene: 9. The germline V gene has CDR1 SGHDT and CDR2 YYEEEE. The CDR3 has 15 residues. CDR3 residues: CASSPGPRGHEKLFF. CDR3 DNA sequence: TGTGCCAGCAGCCCAGGACCGAGGGGGCATGAAAAACTGTTTTTT. The full variable domain, completed using reference TRBV5-6 and TRBJ1-4, is DAGVTQSPTHLIKTRGQQVTLRCSPKSGHDTVSWYQQALGQGPQFIFQYYEEEERQRGNFPDRFSGHQFPNYSSELNVNALLLGDSALYLCASSPGPRGHEKLFFGSGTQLSVL.

This clonotype came up many times. The chain couples TRBV29-1 to TRBJ2-5; 10 nucleotides match TRBD1. Per germline, CDR1 SQVTM and CDR2 ANQGSEA. The junction had 12 bases not matched to a gene; V was cut back by 6 bases and J by 5 bases. CDR3 size: 15 residues. CDR3 sequence: CSVLPRTGGTETQYF. DNA for the CDR3: TGCAGCGTACTTCCCCGGACAGGGGGGACGGAGACCCAGTACTTC.

As concerns this clonotype: A much more abundant neighbour one base away suggests this may be a read error. V usage is TRBV10-3 and J usage is TRBJ2-5, with no clear D. This CDR3 has 13 amino acids. CDR1 and CDR2 (germline): ENHRY, SYGVKD. With 7 bases removed from V and 1 base from J, the gap between germline ends came to 10 bases. CDR3 amino acids: CAIKINTQETQYF. The CDR3 nucleotides read TGTGCCATCAAAATAAACACCCAAGAGACCCAGTACTTC.

This clonotype appeared many times. V usage is TRBV29-1 and J usage is TRBJ2-7, with 8 bases matching TRBD1. Germline V gives CDR1 SQVTM, CDR2 ANQGSEA. After removal of 6 bases from V and 2 bases from J, the junction contained 3 bases not matched to a gene. CDR3 length: 12 residues. The CDR3 DNA reads as TGCAGCGTCCAGGGGGCTCCCTACGAGCAGTACTTC. Translation gives CSVQGAPYEQYF.

This clonotype was detected many times. This chain connects TRBV10-3 to TRBJ2-5; the D is unclear. V lost 3 bases and J lost 0, with 5 bases in between. The CDR3 has 13 amino acids. Germline V CDR1 and CDR2: ENHRY, SYGVKD. The CDR3 spells CAISDMYQETQYF. The CDR3 DNA reads as TGTGCCATCAGTGATATGTACCAAGAGACCCAGTACTTC.

With respect to this clonotype: A much larger clone differs from this one at a single base, so this may be a read error. A read error is likely, as this CDR3 ends without the conserved phenylalanine or tryptophan. The chain joins TRBV7-9 to TRBJ2-3, with D possibly being TRBD2 (6 bases). The germline V gene encodes CDR1 SEHNR and CDR2 FQNEAQ (reference sequence). V was pared by 1 base and J by 3 bases, with 8 bases between. The CDR3 length is 14 residues. The CDR3 DNA reads TGTGCCAGCAGCTTAGACGCGGGAACAGATACGCAGTATCTT. Translating it yields CASSLDAGTDTQYL.